This TCR beta chain came from a study of T-cell memory formation after mild COVID-19. Study context: Clustering of TCRs was largely donor specific. Study-wide results and limits: Contracting CD4+ clones lay largely in CM and EM, with CD8+ ones residing in EMRA. What remained unconfirmed was the SARS-CoV-2 specificity of second-wave clones peaking on day 37. Pre-infection memory contained some responding clones, which suggested that cross-reactive memory had joined.

TCRdb processed the 5' RACE reads anew with MiXCR; each CDR3 protein has one entry. The sample holds roughly 450,000 distinct CDR3 sequences, around a sixth seen once. The V gene lost 2 bases and the J gene lost 2 bases, with 7 bases spanning the gap. The CDR3 has 15 residues. Looked up from germline, CDR1 is MNHEY and CDR2 is SVGAGI. Details on this clonotype: Its antigen is unknown.

The V and J genes are TRBV6-5 and TRBJ2-6; the D is unclear. Sequencing was done on a sample of PBMCs or a T cell subset sorted from them (not recorded which). This clonotype was obtained from an adult woman who had mild COVID-19 (a few samples of this study predate the infection). Cell type and time point are not known. CDR3 sequence (DNA): TGTGCCAGCAGTTACACAACTACTGGGGCCAACGTCCTGACTTTC. Its translation is CASSYTTTGANVLTF.